This TCR beta chain was retrieved from a study of blood T cell repertoires in COVID-19. Turning to the study itself: The origin of the acute and convalescent COVID-19 samples was the United States, Italy and Spain. Nucleic acid was either cDNA or gDNA, and it came from T cells, B-cell-depleted T cells, or PBMCs.

Original data processing: Estimated nucleated cell counts came from reference gene primer amplification. Generated by immunoSEQ multiplex PCR, the TCRdb table keeps only in-frame clones and is missing some. V, J and clone size are taken as reported in that table, and D and trimming were inferred from the DNA itself. The sample shows about 170,000 clones, 83% of them seen only once. J lost 10 bases, V lost 3 bases, and 8 bases had no gene match. The germline CDR1 and CDR2 sequences are KGHSH and LQKENI. The CDR3 consists of 13 residues. The rearrangement links TRBV18 to TRBJ2-7, with 8 bases aligning to TRBD1. The clonotype originates from a woman aged 70 to 79 who had recovered from COVID-19. The material sequenced was peripheral blood. The CDR3 DNA reads as TGTGCCAGCTCACCGGCAGGGGGCGCAGATCAGTACTTC. Protein sequence: CASSPAGGADQYF.